The next 25 T cell receptor beta chains were all read from a single sample in a study of T-cell memory formation after mild COVID-19. From the 5' RACE reads, TCRdb called clonotypes with MiXCR, one entry per CDR3 protein. The table shows around 200,000 distinct CDR3 sequences, with roughly 30% occurring only once. Sequencing was carried out using PBMCs or a T cell subset sorted from them (not recorded which). The receptors come from an adult woman who had mild COVID-19 (a few samples of this study predate the infection). Cell type and time point are not known.

In its sample, this clonotype was seen a few times. The V and J genes are TRBV7-2 and TRBJ2-2; maybe TRBD1 (5 bases). This CDR3 spans 15 amino acids. Germline V CDR1 and CDR2: SGHTA, FQGNSA. V was cut by 5 bases and J by 6 bases, with 16 bases left in between. The CDR3 protein is CASSREPRVPGELFF. CDR3 in DNA: TGTGCCAGCAGCAGAGAACCCAGGGTTCCCGGGGAGCTGTTTTTT.

The chain is built from TRBV12-3 or TRBV12-4 and TRBJ1-1; D unresolved. CDR3 length: 12 residues. V was pared by 7 bases and J by 0 bases, with 6 bases between. CDR3 in amino acids: CASKALNTEAFF. CDR3 DNA sequence: TGTGCCAGCAAAGCCTTGAACACTGAAGCTTTCTTT.

This sequence joins TRBV24-1 and TRBJ2-2, with 12 bases aligning to TRBD1. Germline trimming cut 5 bases from V and 7 bases from J; bases unmatched to any gene: 10. Germline CDR1 is KGHDR and CDR2 is SFDVKD. This CDR3 spans 17 amino acids. CDR3 amino acids: CATSGFPGQGAGGELFF. The DNA for the CDR3 is TGTGCCACCAGTGGTTTTCCGGGACAGGGGGCTGGCGGGGAGCTGTTTTTT.

The chain couples TRBV28 to TRBJ2-7; 7 bases are a match to TRBD2. Per the germline V gene, CDR1 is MDHEN and CDR2 is SYDVKM. The junction had 10 bases not matched to a gene; V was cut back by 6 bases and J by 2 bases. CDR3 length: 15 amino acids. This CDR3 reads CASSLRWRGTYEQYF. In nucleotides, the CDR3 is TGTGCCAGCAGCCTCCGGTGGCGGGGGACCTACGAGCAGTACTTC.

The chain carries TRBV5-6 and TRBJ2-1; D could derive from TRBD1 or TRBD2 (5 bases each). Germline V gives CDR1 SGHDT, CDR2 YYEEEE. CDR3 size: 14 residues. V was clipped by 4 bases and J by 0 bases, with 8 bases between them. The CDR3: CASSKGSSYNEQFF. The CDR3 region has the DNA TGTGCCAGCAGCAAGGGGAGCTCCTACAATGAGCAGTTCTTC.

V and J are TRBV7-6 and TRBJ2-7, with 9 bases matching TRBD2. The junction had 10 bases not matched to a gene; V was cut back by 3 bases and J by 7 bases. The germline V gene encodes CDR1 SGHVS and CDR2 FNYEAQ. This CDR3 has 15 amino acids. As DNA, the CDR3 is TGTGCCAGCAGCTTGACTAGCGGACAATTTAATGAGCAGTACTTC. Encoded protein: CASSLTSGQFNEQYF.

The rearrangement uses TRBV29-1 and TRBJ2-1; D is undetermined. The CDR3 is 14 amino acids. CDR1 SQVTM and CDR2 ANQGSEA come from the germline V gene. The ends were cut back, 7 bases at V and 6 bases at J, with 19 bases in the middle. CDR3 sequence (DNA): TGCAGCGGTTACTTCGAAGAGAGAGGCAATGAGCAGTTCTTC. Its translation is CSGYFEERGNEQFF.

This clonotype was recorded at least ten times. The genes are TRBV20-1 and TRBJ2-3, with D tentatively TRBD2 (5 bases). There are 15 residues in the CDR3. The germline gives CDR1 DFQATT, CDR2 SNEGSKA (reference sequence). Trimming shortened V by 0 bases and J by 6 bases, and 16 bases separated the two germline ends. Here the CDR3 DNA reads TGCAGTGCTAGAGATTCATTGGGAGCCCCGGATACGCAGTATTTT. It specifies CSARDSLGAPDTQYF.

The V call is TRBV4-1, the J call TRBJ1-2; D is ambiguous. The V gene lost 0 bases and the J gene lost 2 bases, with 10 bases spanning the gap. The germline V gene has CDR1 MGHRA and CDR2 YSYEKL. This CDR3 comprises 15 residues. This chain's CDR3 is CASSQDLGGNYGYTF. The CDR3 region has the DNA TGCGCCAGCAGCCAAGATCTTGGTGGGAACTATGGCTACACCTTC.

This clonotype has more than one count but fewer than ten. V and J are TRBV2 and TRBJ2-1, with TRBD1 matching 9 bases. Germline values: CDR1 SNHLY, CDR2 FYNNEI. The CDR3 extends over 15 amino acids. The ends lost 6 bases at V and 3 bases at J; junction bases unmatched: 6. CDR3 residues: CASRSGTGIYNEQFF. The CDR3 DNA reads TGTGCCAGCAGGAGCGGGACAGGGATCTACAATGAGCAGTTCTTC.

The rearrangement joins TRBV11-2 to TRBJ1-6; unclear D gene. Germline CDR1 and CDR2: SGHAT and FQNNGV. Trimming took 4 bases from V and 13 from J, leaving 14 bases between them. CDR3 length: 13 residues. DNA for the CDR3: TGTGCCAGCAGCTACGGGAGGGAGGATCCCCTCCACTTT. Protein sequence: CASSYGREDPLHF.

This clonotype was observed a few times. The rearrangement joins TRBV11-1 to TRBJ2-1; 7 bases fit TRBD1. Looked up from germline, CDR1 is SGHAT and CDR2 is FQDESV (reference sequence). The CDR3 contains 15 residues. Trimming removed 6 bases from V and 0 bases from J; junction bases left unmatched: 5. Here the CDR3 reads CASRSTGASYNEQFF. The CDR3 DNA reads as TGTGCCAGCAGGTCCACAGGGGCCTCCTACAATGAGCAGTTCTTC.

The chain links TRBV5-1 to TRBJ2-3; 7 positions match TRBD2. Germline V lookup: CDR1 SGHRS, CDR2 YFSETQ. The CDR3 loop spans 17 amino acids. J lost 2 bases, V lost 4 bases, and 13 bases had no gene match. In DNA form, the CDR3 reads TGCGCCAGCAGCGCCCCGCTAGCGGATCTAAACACAGATACGCAGTATTTT. It codes for CASSAPLADLNTDTQYF. The whole variable domain, filled in from reference TRBV5-1 and TRBJ2-3, reads KAGVTQTPRYLIKTRGQQVTLSCSPISGHRSVSWYQQTPGQGLQFLFEYFSETQRNKGNFPGRFSGRQFSNSRSEMNVSTLELGDSALYLCASSAPLADLNTDTQYFGPGTRLTVL.

The chain recombines TRBV27 with TRBJ2-5; 9 nucleotides line up with TRBD2. After removal of 3 bases from V and 4 bases from J, the junction contained 9 bases not matched to a gene. The CDR3 is made up of 16 amino acids. Germline V gives CDR1 MNHEY, CDR2 SMNVEV (reference sequence). In DNA form, the CDR3 reads TGTGCCAGCAGTTTGTTAGCGGGAGTCCCGGGAGAGACCCAGTACTTC. Translated, it gives CASSLLAGVPGETQYF.

This clonotype came up a few times. V and J are TRBV4-2 and TRBJ2-1; 11 nucleotides agree with TRBD2. Trimming removed 0 bases from V and 11 bases from J; junction bases left unmatched: 6. This CDR3 has 15 residues. CDR1 is LGHNA, CDR2 YNFKEQ, per germline. In DNA form, the CDR3 reads TGTGCCAGCAGCCAAGATCCCGGGACTAGCGGAAAGCAGTTCTTC. Translating it yields CASSQDPGTSGKQFF.

V and J are TRBV9 and TRBJ2-2; TRBD2 might be the D (6 bases). Germline CDR1 SGDLS, CDR2 YYNGEE. This CDR3 region has 18 residues. Trimming stripped 1 base from V and 2 bases from J, with 18 bases between. CDR3 nucleotide sequence: TGTGCCAGCAGCGTACCCGGACTAACAGAAGAAAACACCGGGGAGCTGTTTTTT. This codes for CASSVPGLTEENTGELFF. Variable domain in full (rest from reference TRBV9 and TRBJ2-2): DSGVTQTPKHLITATGQRVTLRCSPRSGDLSVYWYQQSLDQGLQFLIQYYNGEERAKGNILERFSAQQFPDLHSELNLSSLELGDSALYFCASSVPGLTEENTGELFFGEGSRLTVL.

The chain employs TRBV27 and TRBJ1-6; TRBD1 agrees at 9 bases. Germline assignment: CDR1 MNHEY and CDR2 SMNVEV (reference sequence). This CDR3 region has 16 residues. Trimming cost V 5 bases and J 9 bases; bases outside gene matches: 11. Here the CDR3 reads CASSTMGGTGFSPLHF. In DNA, the CDR3 is TGTGCCAGCAGTACCATGGGCGGGACAGGGTTTTCACCCCTCCACTTT.

As regards this clonotype: One end of the junction fails to match germline, which may point to a read error. The chain carries TRBV5-1 and TRBJ1-1; 9 bases are shared with TRBD1. Per the germline V gene, CDR1 is SGHRS and CDR2 is YFSETQ. This CDR3 contains 15 residues. The CDR3 coding sequence is TGCTCCAGCAGCTTGGATCGGGACAGGGCCATTGAAGCTTTCTTT. Encoded protein: CSSSLDRDRAIEAFF.

The chain combines TRBV7-2 with TRBJ2-5, with D unresolved. Trimming took 5 bases from V and 1 from J, leaving 11 bases between them. The germline gives CDR1 SGHTA, CDR2 FQGNSA. The CDR3 covers 14 residues. The CDR3 region has the DNA TGTGCCAGCAGCATGAGCCAGGCCCAAGAGACCCAGTACTTC. Its protein is CASSMSQAQETQYF. Filled out from reference TRBV7-2 and TRBJ2-5, the complete variable domain reads GAGVSQSPSNKVTEKGKDVELRCDPISGHTALYWYRQSLGQGLEFLIYFQGNSAPDKSGLPSDRFSAERTGGSVSTLTIQRTQQEDSAVYLCASSMSQAQETQYFGPGTRLLVL.

The CDR3 DNA reads as TGCAGTGCTAGAGATACGAGCGGCAATGAGCAGTTCTTC. Residues: CSARDTSGNEQFF. The V gene is TRBV20-1, the J gene TRBJ2-1, with D maybe TRBD2 (5 bases). Germline V gene lookup returns CDR1 DFQATT and CDR2 SNEGSKA (reference sequence). This CDR3 has 13 residues. Trimming cost V 0 bases and J 6 bases, with 9 bases left between them.

The V and J genes are TRBV5-1 and TRBJ1-1; 9 bases line up with TRBD1. This CDR3 is 15 amino acids long. The germline gives CDR1 SGHRS, CDR2 YFSETQ. The V segment lost 4 bases and the J segment 1 base; nucleotides outside the gene matches: 5. DNA for the CDR3: TGCGCCAGCAGCCCGGGGACAGGGCCGAACACTGAAGCTTTCTTT. It specifies CASSPGTGPNTEAFF.

Here the CDR3 DNA reads TGTGCCAGCAGTTACGGGCAGGGGAGCACTGAAGCTTTCTTT. Encoded protein: CASSYGQGSTEAFF. The chain combines TRBV6-5 with TRBJ1-1, with a weak D call TRBD1 (6 bases). V was clipped by 2 bases and J by 4 bases, with 11 bases between them. The CDR3 contains 14 residues. Per germline, CDR1 MNHEY and CDR2 SVGAGI.

This chain uses TRBV5-1 with TRBJ2-5, with 9 bases identical to TRBD2. The CDR3 totals 19 residues. The trim removed 4 bases at V and 2 bases at J, leaving 18 bases unmatched. CDR1 SGHRS and CDR2 YFSETQ come from the germline V gene. CDR3 nucleotide sequence: TGCGCCAGCAGCGGCGGTGGGTCTAGCGGGAAAAGGAGACAAGAGACCCAGTACTTC. Its translation: CASSGGGSSGKRRQETQYF. The full variable domain, its missing parts supplied by reference TRBV5-1 and TRBJ2-5, is KAGVTQTPRYLIKTRGQQVTLSCSPISGHRSVSWYQQTPGQGLQFLFEYFSETQRNKGNFPGRFSGRQFSNSRSEMNVSTLELGDSALYLCASSGGGSSGKRRQETQYFGPGTRLLVL.

This rearrangement joins TRBV4-1 to TRBJ1-4; 9 bases are a match to TRBD1. V lost 5 bases to trimming and J lost 8 bases; unmatched junction nucleotides: 6. Looked up from germline, CDR1 is MGHRA and CDR2 is YSYEKL. The CDR3 consists of 14 residues. CDR3 amino acids: CASSSDRGPEKLFF. The DNA for the CDR3 is TGCGCCAGCAGCTCGGACAGGGGACCCGAAAAACTGTTTTTT.

In its sample, this clonotype was seen a few times. This sequence joins TRBV24-1 and TRBJ1-2, with D uncertain. V dropped 3 bases and J dropped 7 bases, with 11 bases sitting between them. Germline-derived CDR1 and CDR2 are KGHDR and SFDVKD. This CDR3 contains 13 residues. The CDR3 sequence is CATSDGSVLGYTF. The CDR3 DNA reads as TGTGCCACCAGTGATGGGAGTGTTCTTGGCTACACCTTC.